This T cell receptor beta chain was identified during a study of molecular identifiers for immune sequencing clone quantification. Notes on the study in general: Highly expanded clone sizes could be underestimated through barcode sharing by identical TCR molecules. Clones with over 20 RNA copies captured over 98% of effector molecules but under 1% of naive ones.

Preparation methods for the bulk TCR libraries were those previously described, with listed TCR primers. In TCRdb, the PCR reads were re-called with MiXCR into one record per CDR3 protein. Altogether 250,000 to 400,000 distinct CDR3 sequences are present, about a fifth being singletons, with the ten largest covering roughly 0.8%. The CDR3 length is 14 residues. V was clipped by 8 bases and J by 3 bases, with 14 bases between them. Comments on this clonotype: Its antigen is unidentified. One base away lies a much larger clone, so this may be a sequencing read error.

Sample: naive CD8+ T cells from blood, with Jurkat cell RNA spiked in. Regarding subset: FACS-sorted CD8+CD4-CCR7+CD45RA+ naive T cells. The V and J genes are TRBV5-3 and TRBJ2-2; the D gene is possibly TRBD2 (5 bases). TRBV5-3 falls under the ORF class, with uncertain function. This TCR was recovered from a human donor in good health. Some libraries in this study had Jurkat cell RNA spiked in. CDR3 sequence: CASSPAEDTGELFF. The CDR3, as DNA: TGTGCCAGCAGCCCCGCGGAGGACACCGGGGAGCTGTTTTTT.